These T cell receptor beta chains were read from a single sample in a study of shared clonotypes between healthy human individuals. The repertoire was sequenced with immunoSEQ multiplex PCR; TCRdb's copy has only in-frame clones and lacks some. In the table there are roughly 1.4 million clones, just under 99% of which are singletons. The source material was naive CD4+ T cells sorted from blood. The receptor set was obtained from a man aged 25-40 years in good health. CDR3s include the opening cysteine and the closing phenylalanine or tryptophan. D genes are given only for firm matches. The listing skips clone size in some rows; elsewhere it reads once, few, many or a size class.

J gene: TRBJ2-7; V gene: TRBV5-1; clone size: .; D gene: TRBD2; CDR3 protein: CASSTSGRSSYEQYF; CDR3 DNA: TGCGCCAGCAGCACCAGCGGGAGGAGCTCCTACGAGCAGTACTTC
J gene: TRBJ1-1; V gene: TRBV6-5; clone size: .; D gene: TRBD1; CDR3 protein: CASSEQGTAFF; CDR3 DNA: TGTGCCAGCAGTGAACAGGGGACAGCTTTCTTT
J gene: TRBJ2-5; V gene: TRBV18; clone size: .; D gene: .; CDR3 protein: CASSPGAGDRETQYF; CDR3 DNA: TGTGCCAGCTCACCAGGGGCAGGGGACCGGGAGACCCAGTACTTC
J gene: TRBJ2-7; V gene: TRBV7-2; clone size: .; D gene: .; CDR3 protein: CASSSAFYEQYF; CDR3 DNA: TGTGCCAGCAGCTCCGCCTTCTACGAGCAGTACTTC
J gene: TRBJ2-7; V gene: TRBV7-2; clone size: .; D gene: .; CDR3 protein: CASSFRVPYEQYF; CDR3 DNA: TGTGCCAGCAGCTTCAGGGTCCCCTACGAGCAGTACTTC
J gene: TRBJ2-7; V gene: TRBV11-2; clone size: .; D gene: .; CDR3 protein: CASSSPAQEHYEQYF; CDR3 DNA: TGTGCCAGCAGCTCCCCAGCGCAGGAACACTACGAGCAGTACTTC
J gene: TRBJ1-2; V gene: TRBV30; clone size: .; D gene: .; CDR3 protein: CAWGSGGYTF; CDR3 DNA: TGTGCCTGGGGGAGTGGAGGCTACACCTTC
J gene: TRBJ2-7; V gene: TRBV27; clone size: .; D gene: TRBD2; CDR3 protein: CASSPGLATYEQYF; CDR3 DNA: TGTGCCAGCAGCCCAGGACTAGCGACCTACGAGCAGTACTTC
J gene: TRBJ2-3; V gene: TRBV6-1; clone size: .; D gene: TRBD2; CDR3 protein: CASSELAGGGYPDTQYF; CDR3 DNA: TGTGCCAGCAGTGAGCTAGCGGGAGGAGGATACCCAGATACGCAGTATTTT
J gene: TRBJ1-1; V gene: TRBV5-1; clone size: .; D gene: .; CDR3 protein: CASSTGPGPEAFF; CDR3 DNA: TGCGCCAGCAGCACCGGACCGGGTCCTGAAGCTTTCTTT
J gene: TRBJ2-7; V gene: TRBV19; clone size: .; D gene: .; CDR3 protein: CASSSWDRPSAYEQYF; CDR3 DNA: TGTGCCAGTAGTTCCTGGGACCGACCCTCCGCCTACGAGCAGTACTTC
J gene: TRBJ2-2; V gene: TRBV19; clone size: .; D gene: .; CDR3 protein: CASSLGLSGNTGELFF; CDR3 DNA: TGTGCCAGTAGCCTCGGACTAAGCGGGAACACCGGGGAGCTGTTTTTT
J gene: TRBJ2-1; V gene: TRBV27; clone size: .; D gene: .; CDR3 protein: CASSFRDFRNEQFF; CDR3 DNA: TGTGCCAGCAGTTTCCGGGACTTTCGCAATGAGCAGTTCTTC
J gene: TRBJ2-7; V gene: TRBV18; clone size: .; D gene: .; CDR3 protein: CASSPRQTYEQYF; CDR3 DNA: TGTGCCAGCTCCCCACGACAGACCTACGAGCAGTACTTC
J gene: TRBJ1-2; V gene: TRBV5-4; clone size: .; D gene: TRBD1; CDR3 protein: CASSYRGENYGYTF; CDR3 DNA: TGTGCCAGCAGCTACAGGGGGGAGAACTATGGCTACACCTTC
J gene: TRBJ2-6; V gene: TRBV5-1; clone size: .; D gene: .; CDR3 protein: CASLSPGANVLTF; CDR3 DNA: TGCGCCAGCCTTTCCCCCGGGGCCAACGTCCTGACTTTC
J gene: TRBJ2-7; V gene: TRBV19; clone size: .; D gene: TRBD2; CDR3 protein: CASSNLAVSYEQYF; CDR3 DNA: TGTGCCAGTAGTAATCTAGCGGTCTCCTACGAGCAGTACTTC
J gene: TRBJ1-1; V gene: TRBV7-9; clone size: .; D gene: .; CDR3 protein: CASSIEMGAFF; CDR3 DNA: TGTGCCAGCAGCATTGAAATGGGAGCTTTCTTT
J gene: TRBJ2-1; V gene: TRBV11-3; clone size: .; D gene: .; CDR3 protein: CASSLEVGVQGEQFF; CDR3 DNA: TGTGCCAGCAGCTTAGAGGTGGGAGTACAAGGTGAGCAGTTCTTC
J gene: TRBJ2-1; V gene: TRBV7-3; clone size: .; D gene: TRBD2; CDR3 protein: CASSSTSGRVGYNEQFF; CDR3 DNA: TGTGCCAGCAGCTCGACTAGCGGGAGGGTGGGTTACAATGAGCAGTTCTTC
J gene: TRBJ2-3; V gene: TRBV29-1; clone size: .; D gene: .; CDR3 protein: CSVQGLVLGGTDTQYF; CDR3 DNA: TGCAGCGTTCAGGGGCTCGTTCTGGGTGGCACAGATACGCAGTATTTT
J gene: TRBJ2-5; V gene: TRBV5-1; clone size: .; D gene: .; CDR3 protein: CASSLFGETQYF; CDR3 DNA: TGCGCCAGCAGCTTGTTTGGGGAGACCCAGTACTTC
J gene: TRBJ2-7; V gene: TRBV6-5; clone size: once; D gene: .; CDR3 protein: CASSYGAGVTYEQYF; CDR3 DNA: TGTGCCAGCAGTTACGGTGCAGGGGTAACATACGAGCAGTACTTC
J gene: TRBJ2-2; V gene: TRBV5-4; clone size: .; D gene: TRBD2; CDR3 protein: CASSLDGSSGAANTGELFF; CDR3 DNA: TGTGCCAGCAGCTTGGATGGTTCTAGCGGGGCCGCGAACACCGGGGAGCTGTTTTTT
J gene: TRBJ2-7; V gene: TRBV28; clone size: once; D gene: .; CDR3 protein: CASSPMSGVRQVSYEQYF; CDR3 DNA: TGTGCCAGCAGTCCAATGTCGGGTGTACGACAGGTCTCCTACGAGCAGTACTTC
J gene: TRBJ2-1; V gene: TRBV11-2; clone size: .; D gene: .; CDR3 protein: CASSLVRTFDEQFF; CDR3 DNA: TGTGCCAGCAGCTTAGTCCGGACTTTCGATGAGCAGTTCTTC
J gene: TRBJ2-7; V gene: TRBV7-8; clone size: .; D gene: TRBD2; CDR3 protein: CASSWGTSGSRSYEQYF; CDR3 DNA: TGTGCCAGCAGCTGGGGGACTAGCGGGAGTCGGTCCTACGAGCAGTACTTC
J gene: TRBJ1-2; V gene: TRBV5-4; clone size: .; D gene: TRBD1; CDR3 protein: CASSEGQGANYGYTF; CDR3 DNA: TGTGCCAGCAGCGAAGGACAGGGGGCTAACTATGGCTACACCTTC
J gene: TRBJ2-7; V gene: TRBV28; clone size: .; D gene: TRBD2; CDR3 protein: CASSFLAGAYEQYF; CDR3 DNA: TGTGCCAGCAGTTTTCTAGCGGGAGCCTACGAGCAGTACTTC
J gene: TRBJ1-2; V gene: TRBV28; clone size: .; D gene: TRBD1; CDR3 protein: CASSIGQGRFYGYTF; CDR3 DNA: TGTGCCAGCAGCATCGGACAGGGGCGATTCTATGGCTACACCTTC
J gene: TRBJ2-3; V gene: TRBV18; clone size: .; D gene: TRBD2; CDR3 protein: CASSPPAAGGPQGPLLVSTDTQYF; CDR3 DNA: TGTGCCAGCTCACCACCGGCAGCGGGAGGGCCCCAAGGGCCCCTTTTAGTTAGCACAGATACGCAGTATTTT
J gene: TRBJ2-1; V gene: TRBV9; clone size: .; D gene: TRBD2; CDR3 protein: CASSAPFSGVEYNEQFF; CDR3 DNA: TGTGCCAGCAGCGCGCCGTTTAGCGGGGTGGAGTACAATGAGCAGTTCTTC
J gene: TRBJ1-2; V gene: TRBV27; clone size: .; D gene: .; CDR3 protein: CASSSTRPTDYGYTF; CDR3 DNA: TGTGCCAGCAGTTCCACCCGACCCACGGACTATGGCTACACCTTC
J gene: TRBJ2-3; V gene: TRBV4-3; clone size: .; D gene: TRBD1; CDR3 protein: CASSQDLQGTADTQYF; CDR3 DNA: TGCGCCAGCAGCCAAGATCTACAGGGGACCGCAGATACGCAGTATTTT
J gene: TRBJ1-5; V gene: TRBV28; clone size: .; D gene: .; CDR3 protein: CASSWGSIVSNQPQHF; CDR3 DNA: TGTGCCAGCAGTTGGGGCAGTATCGTTTCCAATCAGCCCCAGCATTTT
J gene: TRBJ2-7; V gene: TRBV28; clone size: .; D gene: .; CDR3 protein: CASNAFSSYEQYF; CDR3 DNA: TGTGCCAGCAACGCCTTTAGCTCCTACGAGCAGTACTTC
J gene: TRBJ2-1; V gene: TRBV11-2; clone size: .; D gene: .; CDR3 protein: CASSSLGGRSFPYNEQFF; CDR3 DNA: TGTGCCAGCAGCTCTCTAGGGGGGCGCTCATTTCCTTACAATGAGCAGTTCTTC
J gene: TRBJ1-4; V gene: TRBV5-1; clone size: .; D gene: .; CDR3 protein: CASSLGHLDGDEKLFF; CDR3 DNA: TGCGCCAGCAGCTTGGGTCACCTAGACGGAGATGAAAAACTGTTTTTT
J gene: TRBJ2-3; V gene: TRBV7-2; clone size: .; D gene: TRBD1; CDR3 protein: CASSMDRGLSDTQYF; CDR3 DNA: TGTGCCAGCAGCATGGACAGGGGGCTGTCAGATACGCAGTATTTT
J gene: TRBJ2-4; V gene: TRBV5-1; clone size: .; D gene: TRBD1; CDR3 protein: CASSLTFDRVVENIQYF; CDR3 DNA: TGCGCCAGCAGCTTGACCTTCGACAGGGTGGTGGAAAACATTCAGTACTTC
J gene: TRBJ2-1; V gene: TRBV4-3; clone size: .; D gene: .; CDR3 protein: CASSQEGLTEQFF; CDR3 DNA: TGCGCCAGCAGCCAAGAGGGGCTGACTGAGCAGTTCTTC
J gene: TRBJ2-3; V gene: TRBV7-9; clone size: .; D gene: .; CDR3 protein: CASSLGQPWATQYF; CDR3 DNA: TGTGCCAGCAGCCTCGGACAGCCCTGGGCGACGCAGTATTTT
J gene: TRBJ2-3; V gene: TRBV11-2; clone size: .; D gene: .; CDR3 protein: CASSLVGGLSTDTQYF; CDR3 DNA: TGTGCCAGCAGCTTAGTGGGCGGGCTAAGCACAGATACGCAGTATTTT
J gene: TRBJ2-7; V gene: TRBV18; clone size: .; D gene: .; CDR3 protein: CASSLSPGVSSYEQYF; CDR3 DNA: TGTGCCAGCTCACTCTCCCCCGGGGTCAGCTCCTACGAGCAGTACTTC
J gene: TRBJ1-3; V gene: TRBV9; clone size: once; D gene: TRBD1; CDR3 protein: CASSDGQGADTIYF; CDR3 DNA: TGTGCCAGCAGCGACGGACAGGGGGCTGACACCATATATTTT
J gene: TRBJ1-1; V gene: TRBV15; clone size: .; D gene: .; CDR3 protein: CATSRGLGPGGMNTEAFF; CDR3 DNA: TGTGCCACCAGCAGGGGCCTAGGACCCGGGGGCATGAACACTGAAGCTTTCTTT